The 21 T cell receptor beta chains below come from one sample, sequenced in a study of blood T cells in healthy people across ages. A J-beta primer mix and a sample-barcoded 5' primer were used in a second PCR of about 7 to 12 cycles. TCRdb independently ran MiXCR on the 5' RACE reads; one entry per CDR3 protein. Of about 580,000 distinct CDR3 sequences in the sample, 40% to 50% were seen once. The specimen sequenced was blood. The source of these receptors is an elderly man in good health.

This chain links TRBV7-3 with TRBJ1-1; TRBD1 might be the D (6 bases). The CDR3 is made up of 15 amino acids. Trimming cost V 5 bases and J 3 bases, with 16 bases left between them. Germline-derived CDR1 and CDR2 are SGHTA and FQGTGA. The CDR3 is CASSQGLGGDTEAFF. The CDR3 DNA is TGTGCCAGCAGCCAGGGCCTAGGGGGGGACACTGAAGCTTTCTTT.

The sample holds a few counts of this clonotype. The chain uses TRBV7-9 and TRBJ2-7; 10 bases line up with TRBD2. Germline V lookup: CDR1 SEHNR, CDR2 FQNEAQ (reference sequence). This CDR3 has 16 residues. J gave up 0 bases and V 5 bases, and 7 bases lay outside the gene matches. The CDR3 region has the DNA TGTGCCAGCAGCCACCCGAGGACTAGCGGCTCCTACGAGCAGTACTTC. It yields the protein CASSHPRTSGSYEQYF.

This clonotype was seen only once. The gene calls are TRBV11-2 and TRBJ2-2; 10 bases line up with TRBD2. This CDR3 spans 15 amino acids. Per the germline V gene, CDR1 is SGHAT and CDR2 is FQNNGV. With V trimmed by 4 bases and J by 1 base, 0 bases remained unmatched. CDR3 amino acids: CASSWTSGNTGELFF. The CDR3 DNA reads TGTGCCAGCAGCTGGACTAGCGGGAACACCGGGGAGCTGTTTTTT. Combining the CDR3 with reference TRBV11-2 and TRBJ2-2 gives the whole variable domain EAGVAQSPRYKIIEKRQSVAFWCNPISGHATLYWYQQILGQGPKLLIQFQNNGVVDDSQLPKDRFSAERLKGVDSTLKIQPAKLEDSAVYLCASSWTSGNTGELFFGEGSRLTVL.

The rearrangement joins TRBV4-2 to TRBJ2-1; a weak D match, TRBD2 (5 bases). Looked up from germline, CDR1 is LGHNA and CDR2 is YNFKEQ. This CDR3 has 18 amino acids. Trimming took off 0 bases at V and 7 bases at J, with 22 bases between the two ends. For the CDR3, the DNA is TGTGCCAGCAGCCAAGATGTTGAGCGGTCCCAACTTGGGAATGAGCAGTTCTTC. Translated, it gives CASSQDVERSQLGNEQFF.

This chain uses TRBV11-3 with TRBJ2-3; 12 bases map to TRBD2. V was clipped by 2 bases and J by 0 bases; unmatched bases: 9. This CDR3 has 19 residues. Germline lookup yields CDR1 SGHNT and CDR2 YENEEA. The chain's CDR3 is CASSLRSGLAGTSTDTQYF. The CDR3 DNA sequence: TGTGCCAGCAGCTTACGAAGCGGACTAGCGGGGACCAGCACAGATACGCAGTATTTT. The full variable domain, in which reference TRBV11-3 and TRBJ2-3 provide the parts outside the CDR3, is EAGVVQSPRYKIIEKKQPVAFWCNPISGHNTLYWYLQNLGQGPELLIRYENEEAVDDSQLPKDRFSAERLKGVDSTLKIQPAELGDSAVYLCASSLRSGLAGTSTDTQYFGPGTRLTVL.

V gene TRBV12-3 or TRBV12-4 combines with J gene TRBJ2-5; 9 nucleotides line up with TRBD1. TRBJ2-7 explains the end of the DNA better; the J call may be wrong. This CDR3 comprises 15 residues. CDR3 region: CASRTTGTGFNEQYF. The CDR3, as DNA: TGTGCCAGCAGGACCACCGGGACAGGGTTCAACGAGCAGTACTTC.

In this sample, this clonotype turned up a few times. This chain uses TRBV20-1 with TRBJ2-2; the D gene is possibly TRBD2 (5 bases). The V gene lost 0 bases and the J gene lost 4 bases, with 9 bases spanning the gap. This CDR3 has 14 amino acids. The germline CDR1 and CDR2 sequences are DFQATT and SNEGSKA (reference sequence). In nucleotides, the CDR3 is TGCAGTGCTAGAGATCGTGGACTCACCGGGGAGCTGTTTTTT. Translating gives CSARDRGLTGELFF.

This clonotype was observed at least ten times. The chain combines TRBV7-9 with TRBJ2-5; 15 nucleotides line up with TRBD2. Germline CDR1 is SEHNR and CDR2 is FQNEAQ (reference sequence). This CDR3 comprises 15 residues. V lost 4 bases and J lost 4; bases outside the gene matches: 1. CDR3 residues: CASSWTSGGAETQYF. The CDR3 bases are TGTGCCAGCAGCTGGACTAGCGGGGGGGCAGAGACCCAGTACTTC.

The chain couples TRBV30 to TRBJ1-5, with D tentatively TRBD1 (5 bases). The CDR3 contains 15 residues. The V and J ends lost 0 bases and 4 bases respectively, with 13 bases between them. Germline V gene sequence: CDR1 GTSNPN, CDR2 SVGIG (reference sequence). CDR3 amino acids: CAWSVWGFGNQPQHF. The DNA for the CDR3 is TGTGCCTGGAGTGTATGGGGGTTTGGTAATCAGCCCCAGCATTTT.

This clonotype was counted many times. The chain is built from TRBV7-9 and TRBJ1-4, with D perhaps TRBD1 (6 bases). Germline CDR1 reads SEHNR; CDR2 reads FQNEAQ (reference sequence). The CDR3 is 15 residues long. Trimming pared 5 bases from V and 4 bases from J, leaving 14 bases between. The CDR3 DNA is TGTGCCAGCAGCACCCGACAGGCGATTAATGAAAAACTGTTTTTT. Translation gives CASSTRQAINEKLFF.

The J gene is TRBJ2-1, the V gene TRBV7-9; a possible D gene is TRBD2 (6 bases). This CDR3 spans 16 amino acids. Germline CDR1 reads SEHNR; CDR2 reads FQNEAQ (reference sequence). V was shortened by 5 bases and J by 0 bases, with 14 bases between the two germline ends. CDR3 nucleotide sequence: TGTGCCAGCAGCCCTAGGTACGGGAGCTCCTACAATGAGCAGTTCTTC. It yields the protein CASSPRYGSSYNEQFF. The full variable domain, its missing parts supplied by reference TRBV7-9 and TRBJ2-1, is DTGVSQNPRHKITKRGQNVTFRCDPISEHNRLYWYRQTLGQGPEFLTYFQNEAQLEKSRLLSDRFSAERPKGSFSTLEIQRTEQGDSAMYLCASSPRYGSSYNEQFFGPGTRLTVL.

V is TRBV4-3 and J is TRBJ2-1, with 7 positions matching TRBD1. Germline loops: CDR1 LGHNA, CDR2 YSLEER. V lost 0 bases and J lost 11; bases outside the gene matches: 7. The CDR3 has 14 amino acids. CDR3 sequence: CASSQDPTGAKQFF. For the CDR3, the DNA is TGCGCCAGCAGCCAAGACCCTACAGGGGCTAAGCAGTTCTTC.

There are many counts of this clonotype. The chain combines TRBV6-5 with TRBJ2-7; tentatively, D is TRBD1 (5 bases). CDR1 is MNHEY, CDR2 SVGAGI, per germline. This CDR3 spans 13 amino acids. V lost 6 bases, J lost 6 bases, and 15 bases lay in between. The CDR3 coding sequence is TGTGCCAGCAGAGAGGACATCCATTGCGAGCAGTACTTC. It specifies CASREDIHCEQYF.

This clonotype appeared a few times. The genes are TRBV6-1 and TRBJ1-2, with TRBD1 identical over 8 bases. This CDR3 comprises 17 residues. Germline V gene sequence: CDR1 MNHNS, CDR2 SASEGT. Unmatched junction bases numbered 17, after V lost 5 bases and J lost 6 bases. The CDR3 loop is CASSPTSFSRDRNGYTF. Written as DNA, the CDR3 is TGTGCCAGCAGTCCCACCTCCTTTTCCCGGGACAGGAATGGCTACACCTTC.

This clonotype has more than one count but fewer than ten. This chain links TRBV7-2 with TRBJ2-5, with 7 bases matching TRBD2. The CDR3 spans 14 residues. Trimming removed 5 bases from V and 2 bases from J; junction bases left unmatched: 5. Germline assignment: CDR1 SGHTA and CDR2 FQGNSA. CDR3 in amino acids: CASSMGLHQETQYF. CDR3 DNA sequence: TGTGCCAGCAGCATGGGACTACATCAAGAGACCCAGTACTTC.

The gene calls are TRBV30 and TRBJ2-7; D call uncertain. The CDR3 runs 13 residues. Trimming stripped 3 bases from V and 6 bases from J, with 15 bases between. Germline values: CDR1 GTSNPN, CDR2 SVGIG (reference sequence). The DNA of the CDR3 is TGTGCCTGGAGGAATGCACTATATGGCGAGCAGTACTTC. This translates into CAWRNALYGEQYF.

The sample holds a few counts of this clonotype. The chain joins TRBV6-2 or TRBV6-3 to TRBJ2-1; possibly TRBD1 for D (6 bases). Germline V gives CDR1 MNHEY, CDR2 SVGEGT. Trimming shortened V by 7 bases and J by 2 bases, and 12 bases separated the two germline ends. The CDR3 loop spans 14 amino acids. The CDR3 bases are TGTGCCAGCACAACGGGGACACCCTACAATGAGCAGTTCTTC. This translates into CASTTGTPYNEQFF.

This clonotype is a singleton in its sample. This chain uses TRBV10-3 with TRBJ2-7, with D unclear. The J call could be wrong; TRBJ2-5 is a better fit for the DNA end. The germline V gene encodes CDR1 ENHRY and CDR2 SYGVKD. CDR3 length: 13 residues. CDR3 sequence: CAISDSGRETQYF. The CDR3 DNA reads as TGTGCCATCAGTGACTCTGGGCGGGAGACCCAGTACTTC.

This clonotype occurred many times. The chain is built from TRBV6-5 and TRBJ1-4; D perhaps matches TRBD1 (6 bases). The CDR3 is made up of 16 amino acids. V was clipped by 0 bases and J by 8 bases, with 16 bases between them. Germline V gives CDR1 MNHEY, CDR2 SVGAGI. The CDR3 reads CASSYSMGGTVEKLFF. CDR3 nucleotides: TGTGCCAGCAGTTACTCAATGGGGGGCACGGTCGAAAAACTGTTTTTT.

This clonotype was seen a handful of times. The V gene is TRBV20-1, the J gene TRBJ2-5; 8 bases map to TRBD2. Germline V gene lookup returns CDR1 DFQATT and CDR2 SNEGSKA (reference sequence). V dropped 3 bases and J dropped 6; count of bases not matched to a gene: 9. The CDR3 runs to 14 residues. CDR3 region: CSARGLEEGKTQYF. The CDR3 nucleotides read TGCAGTGCTAGGGGACTAGAGGAAGGAAAGACCCAGTACTTC.

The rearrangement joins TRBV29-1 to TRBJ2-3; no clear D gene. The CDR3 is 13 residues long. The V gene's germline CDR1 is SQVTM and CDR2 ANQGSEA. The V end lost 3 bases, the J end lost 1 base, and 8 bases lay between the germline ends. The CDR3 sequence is CSVDEAGTDTQYF. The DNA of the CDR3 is TGCAGCGTTGATGAGGCGGGCACAGATACGCAGTATTTT.